The T cell receptor beta chain under discussion was sequenced for a study of CD8 T cells in ankylosing spondylitis. TCRdb fed the 5' RACE reads into MiXCR, producing one record per CDR3 protein. The sample records a few hundred thousand distinct CDR3 sequences, around 10% being singletons. The CDR3 length is 16 residues. Trimming took off 3 bases at V and 2 bases at J, with 17 bases between the two ends. Germline CDR1 is MDHEN and CDR2 is SYDVKM. Broader study findings: Disease-linked clones bore a CD8+ phenotype, appearing relatively rarely in peripheral blood.

Concerning this clonotype itself: Its antigen is unknown.

This rearrangement joins TRBV28 to TRBJ2-7, with D perhaps being TRBD1 or TRBD2 (6 bases each). Material: blood, either unsorted or a sorted T cell fraction (not recorded which). The sequence was collected from a female donor with ankylosing spondylitis or in good health (not recorded which). For the CDR3, the DNA is TGTGCCAGCAGTTTGGGGGTGCGGGACAAAACCTACGAGCAGTACTTC. Protein sequence: CASSLGVRDKTYEQYF. The complete variable domain, with remaining parts taken from reference TRBV28 and TRBJ2-7, reads DVKVTQSSRYLVKRTGEKVFLECVQDMDHENMFWYRQDPGLGLRLIYFSYDVKMKEKGDIPEGYSVSREKKERFSLILESASTNQTSMYLCASSLGVRDKTYEQYFGPGTRLTVT.